Below, 2 T cell receptor beta chains from the same sample are listed, as sequenced in a study of Ad26.COV2.S vaccination and SARS-CoV-2 variants. Treatment described: roughly 18 received Ad26.COV2.S at low or high dose, single or two shots; several received placebo; per-sample allocation not given. Following the first vaccine or placebo injection, samples were taken on day 63. Data came from immunoSEQ multiplex PCR; TCRdb stores just in-frame clones and leaves some out. The profile shows some 300,000 clones, roughly 80% of them singletons. The sample here was peripheral blood, taken in a trial of Ad26.COV2.S vaccine versus placebo. The receptor set was obtained from a person between 18 and 59 years old who received the Ad26.COV2.S COVID-19 vaccine or a placebo.

This clone has only one observation. This sequence joins TRBV28 and TRBJ2-1; D possibly matches TRBD1 or TRBD2 (5 bases each). Germline CDR1 MDHEN, CDR2 SYDVKM. The CDR3 sequence is 17 residues long. V gave up 5 bases and J gave up 9 bases, with 26 bases separating them. In nucleotides, the CDR3 is TGTGCCAGCAGTACTATTACCAGACAGACCCGAGGGAGTGAGCAGTTCTTC. This codes for CASSTITRQTRGSEQFF.

About this clone: The limits of the CDR3 on the DNA are not certain, so only TCRdb's listed CDR3 is given. The chain employs TRBV7-6 and TRBJ2-6; no DNA check was done on the table's D call, TRBD1. The germline V gene has CDR1 SGHVS and CDR2 FNYEAQ. Ends included, the CDR3 has 17 residues. CDR3 loop: CASSPRTGTFGANVLTF.